This passage covers 8 T cell receptor beta chains from one sample sequenced in a study of cytomegalovirus exposure and HLA in healthy donors (dated by TCRdb to 2015 to 2018). Library creation used the immunoSEQ multiplex PCR assay. For the multiplex PCR, a mixture combining 60 forward primers for TCR Vbeta segments and 13 reverse primers for TCR Jbeta segments was used. In its TCRdb copy, this immuneACCESS table keeps in-frame sequences only and misses some clones. Where compared with another copy, unresolved V genes explain less than half of these, and the others have no known cause. The sample yields some 100,000 clones; around 76% were counted once. In total, the top ten clones hold about 4.2% of the sample. Sequencing was carried out using PBMCs. The source is a woman aged 45-59 years in good health and CMV-seropositive.

The chain is built from TRBV10-3 and TRBJ2-3; 7 positions agree with TRBD2. Trimming took 2 bases from V and 2 from J; bases not matched to a gene: 4. Germline CDR1 ENHRY, CDR2 SYGVKD. The CDR3 covers 15 residues. The CDR3: CAISERSGNTDTQYF. DNA for the CDR3: TGTGCCATCAGTGAGCGAAGCGGGAACACAGATACGCAGTATTTT.

The rearrangement links TRBV5-6 to TRBJ1-2, with a tentative D call TRBD1 (5 bases). CDR3 length equals 13 residues. Trimming took off 4 bases at V and 8 bases at J, with 15 bases between the two ends. CDR1 and CDR2 from the germline V gene are SGHDT and YYEEEE. CDR3 loop: CASSEGTGGGYTF. As DNA, the CDR3 is TGTGCCAGCAGCGAAGGGACGGGAGGCGGCTACACCTTC.

The J gene is TRBJ2-5, the V gene TRBV6-1; D gene uncertain. Trimming shortened V by 0 bases and J by 6 bases, and 8 bases separated the two germline ends. CDR1 and CDR2 from the germline V gene are MNHNS and SASEGT. The CDR3 is made up of 13 amino acids. This chain's CDR3 is CASSEAMRKTQYF. In nucleotides, the CDR3 is TGTGCCAGCAGTGAAGCTATGAGAAAGACCCAGTACTTC.

This clone was detected a few times. The V and J genes are TRBV2 and TRBJ1-1; perhaps TRBD1 as D (6 bases). Germline CDR1 and CDR2: SNHLY and FYNNEI. This CDR3 is built from 12 residues. The ends were cut back, 5 bases at V and 6 bases at J, with 10 bases in the middle. CDR3 DNA sequence: TGTGCCAGCAGTAAGGACAGCTCTGAAGCTTTCTTT. Residues: CASSKDSSEAFF.

The gene calls are TRBV5-1 and TRBJ1-3; 11 positions agree with TRBD1. The CDR3 loop spans 17 amino acids. Germline CDR1 reads SGHRS; CDR2 reads YFSETQ. V lost 0 bases, J lost 3 bases, and 5 bases stayed unmatched. The CDR3 here is CASSLEGQGAYGNTIYF. CDR3 DNA sequence: TGCGCCAGCAGCTTGGAAGGACAGGGGGCTTATGGAAACACCATATATTTT.

V usage is TRBV9 and J usage is TRBJ2-6; 7 positions match TRBD1. Germline V gene sequence: CDR1 SGDLS, CDR2 YYNGEE. Trimming at V came to 0 bases and at J to 0 bases, leaving 3 bases not matched to a gene. CDR3 size: 17 residues. The CDR3 bases are TGTGCCAGCAGCGTAGACGGGACAGCCTCTGGGGCCAACGTCCTGACTTTC. This translates into CASSVDGTASGANVLTF.

The chain carries TRBV7-2 and TRBJ2-7, with D possibly matching TRBD2 (5 bases). Germline lookup yields CDR1 SGHTA and CDR2 FQGNSA. CDR3 length equals 13 residues. V was shortened by 2 bases and J by 2 bases, with 7 bases between the two germline ends. CDR3 sequence: CASSLREPYEQYF. The CDR3 nucleotides read TGTGCCAGCAGCTTAAGGGAGCCCTACGAGCAGTACTTC.

This sequence joins TRBV29-1 and TRBJ1-2; 7 nucleotides match TRBD1. The CDR3 spans 11 residues. The germline CDR1 and CDR2 sequences are SQVTM and ANQGSEA. V shed 6 bases, J shed 6 bases, and the junction held 4 bases outside the gene matches. CDR3 sequence (DNA): TGCAGCGTGCTCACAGGGGATGGCTACACCTTC. Translated: CSVLTGDGYTF.